These 5 T cell receptor beta chains share one sample of origin, sequenced in a study of human T cells and chemical hapten exposure. Indicated time point: healthy volunteer bleed at 2 weeks. The study extracted total RNA from unfractionated whole blood. MiXCR, applied by TCRdb to the RACE reads, yields one record per CDR3 protein. Of around 130,000 distinct CDR3 sequences listed, approximately 9% are singletons. Material for sequencing was whole blood. These TCRs come from a male donor in good health. Some clones in this sample may be carry-over from other donors' samples.

The V call is TRBV27, the J call TRBJ1-6; weak D call: TRBD1 (5 bases). CDR1 and CDR2 from the germline V gene are MNHEY and SMNVEV (reference sequence). The CDR3 contains 13 residues. V shed 6 bases and J shed 10 bases, with 13 bases lying between them. Here the CDR3 DNA reads TGTGCCAGCAGCCCGGGGCTCGGGTCACCCCTCCACTTT. It specifies CASSPGLGSPLHF.

The table lists this clonotype with a few counts. The CDR3 region has the DNA TGTGCCAGCAGCCTCCTGGGGATAGCGGGAGTGAGGGAGACCCAGTACTTC. Residues: CASSLLGIAGVRETQYF. The V gene is TRBV7-2, the J gene TRBJ2-5; 9 bases match TRBD2. V was pared by 5 bases and J by 5 bases, with 15 bases of the junction left unmatched. Looked up from germline, CDR1 is SGHTA and CDR2 is FQGNSA. CDR3 length: 17 amino acids.

This clonotype was observed many times. The rearrangement joins TRBV27 to TRBJ2-3; 9 bases align to TRBD1. With 3 bases clipped from V and 1 base from J, the junction kept 2 bases outside the gene matches. The CDR3 covers 15 residues. Per the germline V gene, CDR1 is MNHEY and CDR2 is SMNVEV (reference sequence). The CDR3 sequence: CASSFDRGGTDTQYF. CDR3 nucleotides: TGTGCCAGCAGTTTCGACAGGGGGGGCACAGATACGCAGTATTTT.

This clonotype has just a few counts. The chain is built from TRBV3-1 and TRBJ2-5; D may be TRBD1 (6 bases). Germline CDR1 LGHDT, CDR2 YNNKEL (reference sequence). There are 14 residues in the CDR3. The germline V and J ends were trimmed by 4 bases and 4 bases, with 13 bases remaining between them. CDR3 coding DNA: TGTGCCAGCAGCCTGAACAGGGTCGGAGAGACCCAGTACTTC. It translates to CASSLNRVGETQYF.

This clonotype showed up many times. The CDR3 region is CASRDGQGNQPQHF. The CDR3 nucleotides read TGTGCCAGCAGGGACGGACAGGGCAATCAGCCCCAGCATTTT. V usage is TRBV12-3 or TRBV12-4 and J usage is TRBJ1-5; 7 bases align to TRBD1. V trimming: 6 bases; J trimming: 2 bases; junction bases outside the gene matches: 4. This CDR3 region has 14 residues.